Sequencing of this TCR beta chain was carried out in a study of cytomegalovirus exposure and HLA in healthy donors. Study results and limitations: The majority of CMV-associated TCR beta chains were reported as apparently HLA-restricted in a later analysis. Some highly shared sequence variants likely arose as a pipeline artifact. Reported findings show TCR beta sequences accurately forecast HLA-A and HLA-B alleles in most subjects.

On this clone itself: Its antigen is undetermined.

The PCR was carried out with 60 Vbeta primers and 13 Jbeta primers. Sequencing used immunoSEQ multiplex PCR; TCRdb keeps in-frame clones, though not all of them. The sample includes some 120,000 clones, roughly 78% of them seen just once. CDR3 length: 15 amino acids. The ends were cut back, 5 bases at V and 3 bases at J, with 12 bases in the middle. Germline CDR1 and CDR2: SGHNT and YYREEE (reference sequence). The clonotype was recovered from a man aged 30 to 45 in good health and CMV-seropositive. The rearrangement links TRBV5-4 to TRBJ1-6; no definite D call. Source material: PBMCs. The CDR3 DNA follows: TGTGCCAGCAGACCTCCACGACACTATAATTCACCCCTCCACTTT. Its protein is CASRPPRHYNSPLHF.